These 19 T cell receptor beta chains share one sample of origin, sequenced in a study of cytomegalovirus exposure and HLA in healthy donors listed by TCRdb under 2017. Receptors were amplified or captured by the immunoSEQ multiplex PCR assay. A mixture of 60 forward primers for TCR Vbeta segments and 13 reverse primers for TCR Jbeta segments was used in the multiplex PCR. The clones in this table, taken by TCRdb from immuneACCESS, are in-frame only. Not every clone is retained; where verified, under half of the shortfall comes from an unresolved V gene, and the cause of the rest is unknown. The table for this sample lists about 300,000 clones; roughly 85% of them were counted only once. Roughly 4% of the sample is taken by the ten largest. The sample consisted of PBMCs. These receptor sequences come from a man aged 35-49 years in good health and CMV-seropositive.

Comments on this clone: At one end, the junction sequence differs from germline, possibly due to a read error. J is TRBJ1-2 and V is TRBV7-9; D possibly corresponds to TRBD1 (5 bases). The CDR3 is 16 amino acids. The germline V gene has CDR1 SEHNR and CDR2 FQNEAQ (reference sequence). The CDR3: CSSSPYRQNAIYGYTF. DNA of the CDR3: TGTTCCAGCAGCCCCTATCGACAGAACGCGATCTATGGCTACACCTTC.

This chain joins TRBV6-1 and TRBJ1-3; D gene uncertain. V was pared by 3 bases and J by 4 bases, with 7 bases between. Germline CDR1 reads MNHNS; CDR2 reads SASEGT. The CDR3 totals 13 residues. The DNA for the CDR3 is TGTGCCAGCAGTGAGAGAGAGGGAAACACCATATATTTT. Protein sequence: CASSEREGNTIYF.

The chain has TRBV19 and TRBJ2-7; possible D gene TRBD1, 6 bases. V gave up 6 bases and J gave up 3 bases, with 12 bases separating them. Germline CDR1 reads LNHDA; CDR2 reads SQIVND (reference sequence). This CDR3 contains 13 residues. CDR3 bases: TGTGCCAGTAGCGAACAGGGATTCTACGAGCAGTACTTC. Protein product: CASSEQGFYEQYF.

CDR3: CASRVRGASSYEQYF. The CDR3 DNA reads TGTGCCAGCAGGGTCAGGGGCGCCAGCTCCTACGAGCAGTACTTC. This chain joins TRBV28 and TRBJ2-7, with D possibly matching TRBD1 (6 bases). The germline gives CDR1 MDHEN, CDR2 SYDVKM. Deletions cut 6 bases from V and 0 bases from J, with 15 bases between. CDR3 length equals 15 residues.

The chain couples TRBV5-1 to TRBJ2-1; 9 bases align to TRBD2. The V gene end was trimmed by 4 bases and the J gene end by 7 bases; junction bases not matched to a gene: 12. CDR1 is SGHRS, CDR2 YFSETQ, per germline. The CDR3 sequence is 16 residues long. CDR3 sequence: CASSPALAGTMNEQFF. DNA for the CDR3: TGCGCCAGCAGCCCCGCCCTAGCGGGAACGATGAATGAGCAGTTCTTC.

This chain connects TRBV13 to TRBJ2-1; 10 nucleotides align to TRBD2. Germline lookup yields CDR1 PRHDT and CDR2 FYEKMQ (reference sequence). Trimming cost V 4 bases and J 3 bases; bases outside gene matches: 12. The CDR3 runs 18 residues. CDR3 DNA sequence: TGTGCCAGCAGCTCATCGGGGCTAGCGGGAGCTATCTACAATGAGCAGTTCTTC. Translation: CASSSSGLAGAIYNEQFF.

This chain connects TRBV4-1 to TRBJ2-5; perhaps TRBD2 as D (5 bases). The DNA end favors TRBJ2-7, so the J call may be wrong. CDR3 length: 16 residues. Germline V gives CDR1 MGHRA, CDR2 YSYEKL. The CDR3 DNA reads TGCGCCAGCAGCCAAGAGGACTTGACCCCCGCCTACGAGCAGTACTTC. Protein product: CASSQEDLTPAYEQYF.

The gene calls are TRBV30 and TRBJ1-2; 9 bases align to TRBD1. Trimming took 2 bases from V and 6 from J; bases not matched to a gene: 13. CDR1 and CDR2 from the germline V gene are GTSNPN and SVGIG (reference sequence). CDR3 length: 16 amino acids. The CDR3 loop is CAWSPLPGQGVNGYTF. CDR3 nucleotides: TGTGCCTGGAGTCCTTTACCGGGACAGGGAGTTAATGGCTACACCTTC.

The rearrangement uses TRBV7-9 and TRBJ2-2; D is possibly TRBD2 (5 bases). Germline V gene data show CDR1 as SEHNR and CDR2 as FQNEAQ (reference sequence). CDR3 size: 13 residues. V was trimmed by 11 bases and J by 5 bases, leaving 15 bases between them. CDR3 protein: CAGGKGVTGELFF. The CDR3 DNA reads TGTGCCGGCGGAAAGGGAGTTACCGGGGAGCTGTTTTTT.

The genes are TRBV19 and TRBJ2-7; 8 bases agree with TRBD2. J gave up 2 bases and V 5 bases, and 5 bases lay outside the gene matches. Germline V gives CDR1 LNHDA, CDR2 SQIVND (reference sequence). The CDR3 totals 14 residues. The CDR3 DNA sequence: TGTGCCAGTAGTCTTCTAGCGGGCACCTACGAGCAGTACTTC. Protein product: CASSLLAGTYEQYF.

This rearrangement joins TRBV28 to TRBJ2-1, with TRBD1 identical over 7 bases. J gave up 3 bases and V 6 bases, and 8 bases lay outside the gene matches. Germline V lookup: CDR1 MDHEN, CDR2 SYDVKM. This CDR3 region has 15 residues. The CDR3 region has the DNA TGTGCCAGCAGCACAACAGGGGCCAACTACAATGAGCAGTTCTTC. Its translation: CASSTTGANYNEQFF.

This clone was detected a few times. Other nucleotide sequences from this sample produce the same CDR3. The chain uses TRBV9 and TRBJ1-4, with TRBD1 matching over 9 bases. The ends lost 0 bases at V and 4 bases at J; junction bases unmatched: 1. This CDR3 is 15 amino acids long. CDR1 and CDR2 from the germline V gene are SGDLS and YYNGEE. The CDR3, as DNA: TGTGCCAGCAGCGTAGGGACAGGGGTTAATGAAAAACTGTTTTTT. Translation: CASSVGTGVNEKLFF.

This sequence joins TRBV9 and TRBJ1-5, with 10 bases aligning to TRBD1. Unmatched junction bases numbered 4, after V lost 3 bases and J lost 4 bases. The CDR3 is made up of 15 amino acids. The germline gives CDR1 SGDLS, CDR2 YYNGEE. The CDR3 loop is CASSAGTGVNQPQHF. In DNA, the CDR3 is TGTGCCAGCAGCGCCGGGACAGGGGTAAATCAGCCCCAGCATTTT.

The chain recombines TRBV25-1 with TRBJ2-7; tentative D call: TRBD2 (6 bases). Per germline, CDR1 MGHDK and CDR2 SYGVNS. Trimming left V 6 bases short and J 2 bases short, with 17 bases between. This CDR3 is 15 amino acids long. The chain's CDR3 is CASSPPGGNPYEQYF. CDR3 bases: TGTGCCAGCAGCCCCCCCGGCGGGAACCCCTACGAGCAGTACTTC.

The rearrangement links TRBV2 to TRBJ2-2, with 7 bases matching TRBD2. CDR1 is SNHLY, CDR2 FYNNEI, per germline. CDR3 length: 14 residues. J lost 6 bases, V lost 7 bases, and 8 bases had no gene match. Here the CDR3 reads CASIEGGLAGELFF. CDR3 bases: TGTGCCAGCATCGAGGGAGGGCTAGCCGGGGAGCTGTTTTTT.

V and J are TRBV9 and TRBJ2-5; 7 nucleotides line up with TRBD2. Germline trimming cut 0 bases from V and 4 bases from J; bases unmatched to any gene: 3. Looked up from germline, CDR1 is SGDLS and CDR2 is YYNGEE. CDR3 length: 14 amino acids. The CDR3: CASSVDAGAETQYF. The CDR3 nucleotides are TGTGCCAGCAGCGTAGATGCGGGAGCAGAGACCCAGTACTTC.

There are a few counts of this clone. In DNA, the CDR3 is TGTGCCAGCAGCTATTACAGGGCGATGAACACTGAAGCTTTCTTT. As protein: CASSYYRAMNTEAFF. V gene TRBV5-6 combines with J gene TRBJ1-1, with D possibly TRBD1 on 6 matching bases. The V end was cut by 3 bases, the J end by 0 bases, with 12 bases between. The CDR3 spans 15 residues. Germline V CDR1 and CDR2: SGHDT, YYEEEE.

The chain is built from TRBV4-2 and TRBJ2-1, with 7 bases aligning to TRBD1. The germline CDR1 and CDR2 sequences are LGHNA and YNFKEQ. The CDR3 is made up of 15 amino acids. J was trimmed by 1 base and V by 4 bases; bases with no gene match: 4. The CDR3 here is CASSRAGGSYNEQFF. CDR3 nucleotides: TGTGCCAGCAGCCGAGCAGGGGGATCCTACAATGAGCAGTTCTTC.

The CDR3 loop reads CASSLQGANTGELFF. The CDR3 nucleotides are TGTGCCAGCAGTCTCCAGGGGGCCAACACCGGGGAGCTGTTTTTT. The rearrangement uses TRBV28 and TRBJ2-2, with 8 bases aligning to TRBD1. The trim removed 5 bases at V and 2 bases at J, leaving 4 bases unmatched. Germline CDR1 MDHEN, CDR2 SYDVKM. The CDR3 extends over 15 amino acids.